These 24 T cell receptor beta chains share one sample of origin, sequenced in a study of shared clonotypes between healthy human individuals. Libraries were prepared by immunoSEQ multiplex PCR; TCRdb keeps only in-frame clonotypes and omits some of them. The profile shows approximately 2,000,000 clones, roughly 92% of them singletons. The sequencing sample was made of naive CD4+ T cells from PBMCs. Subset meaning: CD45RA+ positively selected. These receptors came from a man between 18 and 29 years old in good health. Some clones in this sample may be carry-over from other donors' samples.

The chain uses TRBV14 and TRBJ1-1; D might be TRBD1 (5 bases). Germline assignment: CDR1 SGHDN and CDR2 FVKESK. The CDR3 length is 12 residues. Trimming shortened V by 5 bases and J by 10 bases, and 14 bases separated the two germline ends. The CDR3 nucleotides read TGTGCCAGCAGCTACGGGGCTGGGGTAGCTTTCTTT. Its protein is CASSYGAGVAFF.

The chain uses TRBV5-1 and TRBJ2-7, with 9 bases lining up with TRBD2. The CDR3 consists of 15 residues. The V gene end was trimmed by 5 bases and the J gene end by 6 bases; junction bases not matched to a gene: 12. Looked up from germline, CDR1 is SGHRS and CDR2 is YFSETQ. The chain's CDR3 is CASSRPGLAKSEQYF. The CDR3 DNA is TGCGCCAGCAGTCGTCCGGGACTAGCAAAGAGCGAGCAGTACTTC.

The chain uses TRBV4-1 and TRBJ1-3; unclear D gene. The CDR3 is made up of 17 amino acids. Germline V gene lookup returns CDR1 MGHRA and CDR2 YSYEKL. The V end lost 3 bases, the J end lost 0 bases, and 15 bases lay between the germline ends. The CDR3 sequence: CASSQPRLGSSGNTIYF. DNA for the CDR3: TGCGCCAGCAGCCAGCCCAGGTTAGGCAGCTCTGGAAACACCATATATTTT.

This clone was detected only once. The chain combines TRBV28 with TRBJ2-7; D perhaps matches TRBD1 (5 bases). This CDR3 region has 15 residues. The V gene lost 1 base and the J gene lost 4 bases, with 14 bases spanning the gap. Per the germline V gene, CDR1 is MDHEN and CDR2 is SYDVKM. CDR3 residues: CASSLFPGLGYEQYF. CDR3 DNA sequence: TGTGCCAGCAGTTTATTTCCAGGGCTTGGTTACGAGCAGTACTTC.

The chain links TRBV6-5 to TRBJ2-7, with D perhaps matching TRBD1 (6 bases). V dropped 7 bases and J dropped 1 base, with 14 bases sitting between them. This CDR3 contains 14 residues. Looked up from germline, CDR1 is MNHEY and CDR2 is SVGAGI. The CDR3 nucleotides are TGTGCCAGCAAATTTGGTCAGGGGTCCTACGAGCAGTACTTC. Its protein product is CASKFGQGSYEQYF.

This clone was found once. J is TRBJ2-2 and V is TRBV4-2, with a weak D call TRBD2 (6 bases). The V end was cut by 4 bases, the J end by 1 base, with 10 bases between. The CDR3 sequence is 15 residues long. CDR1 is LGHNA, CDR2 YNFKEQ, per germline. The CDR3 spells CASSRDFQNTGELFF. The DNA of the CDR3 is TGTGCCAGCAGCCGGGACTTTCAGAACACCGGGGAGCTGTTTTTT.

The chain links TRBV11-2 to TRBJ2-1; D is unresolved. V dropped 1 base and J dropped 4 bases, with 8 bases sitting between them. The V gene's germline CDR1 is SGHAT and CDR2 FQNNGV. The CDR3 is 14 amino acids. This chain's CDR3 is CASSLGGLYNEQFF. CDR3 nucleotide sequence: TGTGCCAGCAGCTTAGGAGGCCTTTACAATGAGCAGTTCTTC.

The rearrangement joins TRBV6-1 to TRBJ1-5, with 10 bases that match TRBD1. This CDR3 is built from 14 residues. The ends lost 2 bases at V and 6 bases at J; junction bases unmatched: 1. The germline CDR1 and CDR2 sequences are MNHNS and SASEGT. The chain's CDR3 is CASSEWTGGQPQHF. CDR3 coding DNA: TGTGCCAGCAGTGAATGGACAGGGGGTCAGCCCCAGCATTTT.

The V gene is TRBV28, the J gene TRBJ2-1, with unresolved D. Germline V gene data show CDR1 as MDHEN and CDR2 as SYDVKM. CDR3 length equals 10 residues. Trimming took 2 bases from V and 8 from J, leaving 1 base between them. In DNA form, the CDR3 reads TGTGCCAGCAGTTTACATGAGCAGTTCTTC. Amino acids: CASSLHEQFF.

The genes are TRBV4-2 and TRBJ2-5; D assignment may be TRBD1 or TRBD2 (7 bases each). The CDR3 has 17 amino acids. The germline gives CDR1 LGHNA, CDR2 YNFKEQ. V lost 0 bases, J lost 0 bases, and 14 bases lay in between. The CDR3 reads CASSQDGAGGDQETQYF. DNA for the CDR3: TGTGCCAGCAGCCAAGATGGGGCAGGGGGGGACCAAGAGACCCAGTACTTC.

The V gene is TRBV18, the J gene TRBJ1-5; the match to TRBD1 covers 7 bases. Trimming removed 2 bases from V and 6 bases from J; junction bases left unmatched: 10. In germline, CDR1 is KGHSH, CDR2 LQKENI. CDR3 length equals 16 residues. CDR3 nucleotide sequence: TGTGCCAGCTCACCAATCGGGCAGGGGGGGAGTCAGCCCCAGCATTTT. Residues: CASSPIGQGGSQPQHF.

There are a few counts of this clone. The chain links TRBV28 to TRBJ1-2; D is perhaps TRBD1 (5 bases). Trimming removed 2 bases from V and 7 bases from J, with 14 bases in between. The CDR3 has 14 amino acids. Germline V gene lookup returns CDR1 MDHEN and CDR2 SYDVKM. CDR3 nucleotide sequence: TGTGCCAGCAGTTTAACAGCCCCAAGGGGTGGCTACACCTTC. Its translation is CASSLTAPRGGYTF.

The rearrangement uses TRBV9 and TRBJ2-1; TRBD2 might be the D (5 bases). Trimming took off 4 bases at V and 0 bases at J, with 14 bases between the two ends. Germline CDR1 is SGDLS and CDR2 is YYNGEE. This CDR3 contains 16 residues. In DNA, the CDR3 is TGTGCCAGCAGCCCGGGGATCATCAACTCCTACAATGAGCAGTTCTTC. Translated: CASSPGIINSYNEQFF.

The genes are TRBV4-1 and TRBJ1-1, with D perhaps TRBD1 (6 bases). V lost 1 base and J lost 4, with 10 bases in between. This CDR3 has 14 amino acids. Germline assignment: CDR1 MGHRA and CDR2 YSYEKL. The CDR3 reads CASSQAGDFTEAFF. In nucleotides, the CDR3 is TGCGCCAGCAGCCAAGCAGGGGATTTCACTGAAGCTTTCTTT.

On this clone itself: One end of the junction is discordant with germline, which a read error may explain. The chain uses TRBV5-4 and TRBJ2-3; the D call may be TRBD1 or TRBD2 (6 bases each). Germline V gene sequence: CDR1 SGHNT, CDR2 YYREEE (reference sequence). The length of the CDR3 is 14 residues. CDR3 residues: CASSLASETGTQYF. The CDR3 DNA sequence: TGTGCCAGCAGCTTGGCTAGCGAGACAGGTACGCAGTATTTT.

The chain uses TRBV7-2 and TRBJ1-3; D uncertain. Trimming left V 5 bases short and J 2 bases short, with 16 bases between. CDR1 and CDR2 from the germline V gene are SGHTA and FQGNSA. The CDR3 runs to 16 residues. The CDR3 loop reads CASSAKKGVPGNTIYF. The CDR3, as DNA: TGTGCCAGCAGCGCAAAAAAGGGTGTACCTGGAAACACCATATATTTT.

The chain links TRBV5-1 to TRBJ2-1; the match to TRBD2 covers 9 bases. The CDR3 is made up of 16 amino acids. J lost 10 bases, V lost 5 bases, and 16 bases had no gene match. Germline V gene data show CDR1 as SGHRS and CDR2 as YFSETQ. The CDR3 nucleotides read TGCGCCAGCAGTTACGCCGGGACTAGCACGGAAAAGGAGCAGTTCTTC. Encoded protein: CASSYAGTSTEKEQFF.

The chain has TRBV5-4 and TRBJ2-1, with TRBD2 matching over 13 bases. J was trimmed by 7 bases and V by 2 bases; bases with no gene match: 3. The CDR3 runs to 15 residues. Germline CDR1 is SGHNT and CDR2 is YYREEE (reference sequence). CDR3 region: CASSFPTSGRNEQFF. In nucleotides, the CDR3 is TGTGCCAGCAGCTTCCCGACTAGCGGGAGGAATGAGCAGTTCTTC.

The chain is built from TRBV4-2 and TRBJ2-1; 10 bases match TRBD2. The CDR3 has 18 residues. The V gene end was trimmed by 0 bases and the J gene end by 4 bases; junction bases not matched to a gene: 9. In germline, CDR1 is LGHNA, CDR2 YNFKEQ. The CDR3 DNA is TGTGCCAGCAGCCAAGATCCGGTTAGCGGGAGGTGGTACAATGAGCAGTTCTTC. Encoded protein: CASSQDPVSGRWYNEQFF.

The rearrangement joins TRBV6-4 to TRBJ2-1; 15 bases are a match to TRBD2. In germline, CDR1 is MRHNA, CDR2 SNTAGT. CDR3 length equals 16 residues. After removal of 6 bases from V and 5 bases from J, the junction contained 5 bases not matched to a gene. CDR3 amino acids: CASSPGLAGGNNEQFF. The CDR3 DNA reads as TGTGCCAGCAGCCCGGGACTAGCGGGGGGAAACAATGAGCAGTTCTTC.

The chain is built from TRBV12-5 and TRBJ2-2; 8 bases match TRBD2. The V segment lost 6 bases and the J segment 4 bases; nucleotides outside the gene matches: 4. This CDR3 spans 14 amino acids. CDR1 and CDR2 (germline): LGHNT, FRNRAP. In DNA, the CDR3 is TGTGCTAGTGGCCCGGGGGGGACCACCGGGGAGCTGTTTTTT. Its protein is CASGPGGTTGELFF.

This chain uses TRBV6-6 with TRBJ2-4; perhaps TRBD1 as D (7 bases). V gave up 6 bases and J gave up 8 bases, with 20 bases separating them. The germline V gene encodes CDR1 MNHNY and CDR2 SVGAGI (reference sequence). The CDR3 consists of 15 residues. The CDR3 is CASRAGGGRGDIQYF. The DNA for the CDR3 is TGTGCCAGCAGAGCAGGGGGAGGTAGAGGAGACATTCAGTACTTC.

The genes are TRBV5-1 and TRBJ1-4; no reliable D call. V shed 4 bases and J shed 0 bases, with 19 bases lying between them. There are 18 residues in the CDR3. In germline, CDR1 is SGHRS, CDR2 YFSETQ. The CDR3 DNA is TGCGCCAGCAGCCGGGGAGAGAGGGTGGAGGCAACTAATGAAAAACTGTTTTTT. It is translated as CASSRGERVEATNEKLFF. Together with reference TRBV5-1 and TRBJ1-4, the CDR3 gives the full variable domain: KAGVTQTPRYLIKTRGQQVTLSCSPISGHRSVSWYQQTPGQGLQFLFEYFSETQRNKGNFPGRFSGRQFSNSRSEMNVSTLELGDSALYLCASSRGERVEATNEKLFFGSGTQLSVL.

The J gene is TRBJ2-4, the V gene TRBV2; D possibly corresponds to TRBD2 (6 bases). Trimming removed 2 bases at V and 0 bases at J, with 8 bases between. The germline V gene encodes CDR1 SNHLY and CDR2 FYNNEI. The CDR3 extends over 15 amino acids. In nucleotides, the CDR3 is TGTGCCAGCAGTGAACGGGGACTAGCCAAAAACATTCAGTACTTC. Encoded protein: CASSERGLAKNIQYF.